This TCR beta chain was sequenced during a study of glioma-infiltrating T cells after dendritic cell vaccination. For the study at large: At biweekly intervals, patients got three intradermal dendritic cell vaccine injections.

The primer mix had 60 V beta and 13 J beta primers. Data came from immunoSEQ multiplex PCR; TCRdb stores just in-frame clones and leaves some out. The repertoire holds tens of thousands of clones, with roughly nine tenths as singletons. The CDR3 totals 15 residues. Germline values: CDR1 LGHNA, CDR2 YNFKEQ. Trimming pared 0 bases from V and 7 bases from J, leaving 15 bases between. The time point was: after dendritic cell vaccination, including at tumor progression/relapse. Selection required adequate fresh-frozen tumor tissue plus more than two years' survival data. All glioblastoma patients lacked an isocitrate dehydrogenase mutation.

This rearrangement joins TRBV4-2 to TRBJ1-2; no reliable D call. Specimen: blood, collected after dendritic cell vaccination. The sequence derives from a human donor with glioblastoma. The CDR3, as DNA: TGTGCCAGCAGCCAAGATATCGCGGGATTGAGTGGCTACACCTTC. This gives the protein CASSQDIAGLSGYTF.